The 22 T cell receptor beta chains presented below share a single source sample, sequenced in a study of blood T cells in healthy people across ages. A second PCR of about 6 to 12 cycles used a sample-barcoded 5' primer and a J-beta primer mix. TCRdb reanalysed the 5' RACE reads using MiXCR and keeps one entry per CDR3 protein. This sample yields some 760,000 distinct CDR3 sequences, of which 25% are seen a single time; roughly 9% belongs to the top ten. The sample was also linked to a second study, of T cells of mothers and their children.

The source material was blood. The receptors here all came from a boy aged 5-17 years in good health.

The gene calls are TRBV27 and TRBJ2-6, with a weak D call TRBD1 (6 bases). The CDR3 covers 17 residues. V was clipped by 2 bases and J by 0 bases, with 11 bases between them. Germline values: CDR1 MNHEY, CDR2 SMNVEV (reference sequence). CDR3 bases: TGTGCCAGCAGTTTAAGTTCGACAGGCTCTGGGGCCAACGTCCTGACTTTC. It specifies CASSLSSTGSGANVLTF.

This clonotype occurred a few times. V and J are TRBV5-1 and TRBJ1-6; possible D gene TRBD1, 5 bases. V was clipped by 0 bases and J by 8 bases, with 15 bases between them. The germline V gene has CDR1 SGHRS and CDR2 YFSETQ. This CDR3 has 16 residues. The CDR3 nucleotides are TGCGCCAGCAGCTTGGGGATACAGAGAGGGGATTCACCCCTCCACTTT. Residues: CASSLGIQRGDSPLHF. The whole variable domain, remainder taken from reference TRBV5-1 and TRBJ1-6, is KAGVTQTPRYLIKTRGQQVTLSCSPISGHRSVSWYQQTPGQGLQFLFEYFSETQRNKGNFPGRFSGRQFSNSRSEMNVSTLELGDSALYLCASSLGIQRGDSPLHFGNGTRLTVT.

This clonotype appeared a few times. The chain carries TRBV12-3 or TRBV12-4 and TRBJ1-2; D uncertain. The CDR3 is made up of 13 amino acids. Trimming left V 2 bases short and J 3 bases short, with 7 bases between. The CDR3 nucleotides are TGTGCCAGCAGTTTATATATGGACTATGGCTACACCTTC. It yields the protein CASSLYMDYGYTF.

The V call is TRBV6-5, the J call TRBJ2-3, with TRBD2 identical over 7 bases. CDR1 and CDR2 from the germline V gene are MNHEY and SVGAGI. The CDR3 runs to 15 residues. V gave up 0 bases and J gave up 5 bases; unmatched junction bases: 5. As DNA, the CDR3 is TGTGCCAGCAGTTACTCGGTGGGGGGGATAGATACGCAGTATTTT. It translates to CASSYSVGGIDTQYF.

The rearrangement uses TRBV12-3 or TRBV12-4 and TRBJ2-1; 9 bases are shared with TRBD2. CDR3 length equals 15 residues. V was pared by 6 bases and J by 7 bases, with 10 bases of the junction left unmatched. The CDR3 nucleotides are TGTGCCAGCAGCGATCCCAGCGGGAGGTCGAATGAGCAGTTCTTC. Translation gives CASSDPSGRSNEQFF.

V usage is TRBV29-1 and J usage is TRBJ2-3; D remains ambiguous. The CDR3 spans 13 residues. The V and J ends lost 6 bases and 4 bases respectively, with 14 bases between them. CDR1 is SQVTM, CDR2 ANQGSEA, per germline. The CDR3 region is CSVADGRSDTQYF. The CDR3, as DNA: TGCAGCGTCGCTGATGGACGCTCAGATACGCAGTATTTT.

The chain combines TRBV20-1 with TRBJ2-6; 7 bases are a match to TRBD1. The CDR3 runs 19 residues. Germline lookup yields CDR1 DFQATT and CDR2 SNEGSKA (reference sequence). V dropped 2 bases and J dropped 0; count of bases not matched to a gene: 13. The CDR3 region has the DNA TGCAGTGCTAGACATATACCGGGACAGATAAGCTCTGGGGCCAACGTCCTGACTTTC. This sequence encodes CSARHIPGQISSGANVLTF.

This clonotype turned up a few times. The V call is TRBV9, the J call TRBJ1-3, with D uncertain. The V end was cut by 4 bases, the J end by 4 bases, with 12 bases between. The CDR3 totals 14 residues. CDR1 is SGDLS and CDR2 is YYNGEE in the germline V gene. The CDR3 here is CASSPPEVGNTIYF. In DNA, the CDR3 is TGTGCCAGCAGCCCCCCGGAGGTGGGAAACACCATATATTTT.

Only a few counts were recorded for this clonotype. This rearrangement joins TRBV12-3 or TRBV12-4 to TRBJ1-6; 7 nucleotides line up with TRBD1. The CDR3 runs to 13 residues. With 6 bases clipped from V and 12 bases from J, the junction kept 8 bases outside the gene matches. CDR3 in amino acids: CASRFGQDGPLHF. The CDR3 region has the DNA TGTGCCAGCAGATTTGGACAGGATGGACCCCTCCACTTT.

This clonotype occurred a few times. This chain connects TRBV29-1 to TRBJ2-7; 9 bases are a match to TRBD1. The CDR3 loop spans 14 amino acids. Per the germline V gene, CDR1 is SQVTM and CDR2 is ANQGSEA. With V trimmed by 7 bases and J by 1 base, 8 bases remained unmatched. This CDR3 reads CSAGTGQYSYEQYF. Here the CDR3 DNA reads TGCAGCGCTGGGACAGGGCAGTATTCCTACGAGCAGTACTTC.

This clonotype has at least ten counts. At one boundary the junction diverges from the germline segment, which might be a read error. The V gene is TRBV5-1, the J gene TRBJ2-5; no clear D gene. Germline loops: CDR1 SGHRS, CDR2 YFSETQ. The CDR3 has 14 residues. The chain's CDR3 is CASSLVPGEETQYF. The CDR3 nucleotides read TGTGCCAGCAGCTTAGTTCCGGGTGAGGAGACCCAGTACTTC.

In its sample, this clonotype was seen a few times. V gene TRBV29-1 combines with J gene TRBJ2-7; D not resolved. The CDR3 loop spans 12 amino acids. The germline V gene has CDR1 SQVTM and CDR2 ANQGSEA. The germline V and J ends were trimmed by 3 bases and 2 bases, with 8 bases remaining between them. CDR3 region: CSVEADPYEQYF. The CDR3, as DNA: TGCAGCGTTGAGGCAGATCCCTACGAGCAGTACTTC.

The J gene is TRBJ2-3, the V gene TRBV7-2, with a tentative D call TRBD1 (8 bases). The ends were cut back, 5 bases at V and 5 bases at J, with 17 bases in the middle. The CDR3 is made up of 15 amino acids. Germline V CDR1 and CDR2: SGHTA, FQGNSA. The CDR3 coding sequence is TGTGCCAGCAGCCGCGACAACAGGGGGGGAGATACGCAGTATTTT. Translating gives CASSRDNRGGDTQYF.

This clonotype was seen a handful of times. The rearrangement joins TRBV15 to TRBJ2-1; the D call may be TRBD1 or TRBD2 (5 bases each). The J call may not be correct, given that the DNA end is closer to TRBJ2-7. There are 16 residues in the CDR3. Per germline, CDR1 LNHNV and CDR2 YYDKDF (reference sequence). The CDR3 DNA follows: TGTGCCACCAGCAGAGATCGAGGGGACCCGACCTACGAGCAGTACTTC. This codes for CATSRDRGDPTYEQYF.

The CDR3 spells CSVEGQGAGLFF. Written as DNA, the CDR3 is TGCAGCGTTGAGGGGCAGGGAGCGGGACTGTTTTTT. The chain has TRBV29-1 and TRBJ1-4; perhaps TRBD1 as D (5 bases). The CDR3 runs 12 residues. Germline V gives CDR1 SQVTM, CDR2 ANQGSEA. V shed 3 bases and J shed 13 bases, with 15 bases lying between them.

This chain links TRBV10-2 with TRBJ2-3, with a tentative D call TRBD2 (5 bases). This CDR3 contains 13 residues. In germline, CDR1 is WSHSY, CDR2 SAAADI. V lost 8 bases and J lost 2, with 11 bases in between. The CDR3 loop is CASRDINTDTQYF. CDR3 nucleotides: TGCGCCAGCCGGGATATAAACACAGATACGCAGTATTTT.

This clonotype was counted between two and nine times. This CDR3 is CSSTTEGETQYF. In nucleotides, the CDR3 is TGCAGCTCGACAACAGAGGGAGAGACCCAGTACTTC. V and J are TRBV29-1 and TRBJ2-5, with D perhaps matching TRBD2 (5 bases). The CDR3 loop spans 12 amino acids. Germline CDR1 is SQVTM and CDR2 is ANQGSEA. Trimming stripped 8 bases from V and 4 bases from J, with 14 bases between.

This clonotype has more than one count but fewer than ten. The V call is TRBV20-1, the J call TRBJ2-5; 12 nucleotides match TRBD1. J was trimmed by 4 bases and V by 3 bases; bases with no gene match: 9. This CDR3 region has 16 residues. Germline loops: CDR1 DFQATT, CDR2 SNEGSKA (reference sequence). The DNA of the CDR3 is TGCAGTGCTAGTGAACGGGACAGGGGGCAGGGAGAGACCCAGTACTTC. It codes for CSASERDRGQGETQYF.

V and J are TRBV6-2 or TRBV6-3 and TRBJ1-1; 7 bases match TRBD1. Germline CDR1 reads MNHEY; CDR2 reads SVGEGT. The CDR3 runs 14 residues. With 2 bases clipped from V and 5 bases from J, the junction kept 5 bases outside the gene matches. CDR3 amino acids: CASSYRQGGTEAFF. The CDR3 nucleotides are TGTGCCAGCAGTTACCGACAGGGAGGGACTGAAGCTTTCTTT.

The chain links TRBV5-1 to TRBJ2-5; 7 positions match TRBD2. The J segment lost 1 base and the V segment lost 1 base, leaving 4 bases of the junction unmatched. Per germline, CDR1 SGHRS and CDR2 YFSETQ. The CDR3 is 15 amino acids. The CDR3 region is CASSLTPSGQETQYF. For the CDR3, the DNA is TGCGCCAGCAGCTTGACCCCTAGCGGCCAAGAGACCCAGTACTTC.

This clonotype has more than one count but fewer than ten. The chain combines TRBV4-2 with TRBJ2-1, with TRBD1 as a possible D gene (6 bases). V was clipped by 1 base and J by 0 bases, with 7 bases between them. Looked up from germline, CDR1 is LGHNA and CDR2 is YNFKEQ. CDR3 length: 15 amino acids. This CDR3 is CASSQADSSYNEQFF. The CDR3 bases are TGTGCCAGCAGCCAAGCGGACAGCTCCTACAATGAGCAGTTCTTC.

This clonotype turned up a few times. This chain connects TRBV7-3 to TRBJ2-3, with 10 bases fitting TRBD2. Trimming removed 5 bases from V and 6 bases from J; junction bases left unmatched: 5. The V gene's germline CDR1 is SGHTA and CDR2 FQGTGA. The CDR3 covers 14 residues. CDR3 nucleotides: TGTGCCAGCAGCCTCGGGACTAGCGCTGATACGCAGTATTTT. Amino acids: CASSLGTSADTQYF.